Below, 2 T cell receptor beta chains from the same sample are listed, as sequenced in a study of CD8 T cells in Susac syndrome. cDNA came from around 0.5 to 1 ug RNA primed by random hexamers. TCRdb called the immunoSEQ multiplex PCR reads again in MiXCR, with one record for every CDR3 protein. The sample has 400,000 or so distinct CDR3 sequences, around 83% seen once. The sequenced sample consisted of CD8+ T cells from PBMCs. The receptors shown here come from a human donor with multiple sclerosis.

The chain links TRBV27 to TRBJ1-2; D unresolved. Trimming took off 0 bases at V and 0 bases at J, with 8 bases between the two ends. CDR3 length equals 15 residues. From germline, CDR1 is MNHEY and CDR2 SMNVEV (reference sequence). The CDR3 nucleotides are TGTGCCAGCAGTTTATCCCCAGGAACTAACTATGGCTACACCTTC. Translated: CASSLSPGTNYGYTF.

The chain recombines TRBV29-1 with TRBJ2-1, with TRBD2 as a possible D gene (5 bases). Germline CDR1 reads SQVTM; CDR2 reads ANQGSEA. Trimming cost V 1 base and J 6 bases, with 16 bases left between them. The CDR3 spans 15 residues. The CDR3 DNA follows: TGCAGCGTTGAAGTTGAGACGGGAACTTTCAATGAGCAGTTCTTC. Protein product: CSVEVETGTFNEQFF.